This T cell receptor beta chain originates from a study of spatial heterogeneity in lung cancer (dated by TCRdb to between 2018 and 2020). Notes on the research overall: Beta-chain transcripts were consistently detected in greater numbers than alpha-chain transcripts, which likely reflected higher beta-chain transcript abundance. TCR transcript counts in tumor regions correlated strongly with a T cell transcriptional module score from matched bulk RNA-seq. In the raw uncorrected reads, each unique combination of TCR and UMI appeared more than ten times on average. TCR alpha and beta repertoires were quantitatively compared across multiple tumor regions, matched nontumor lung and blood in non-small cell lung cancer. Nonsynonymous mutation counts, determined by whole-exome sequencing of tumor tissue, were related to features of the TCR repertoire. Both alpha and beta chains were TCR-sequenced in 200 to 250 tumor regions, approximately 67 matched nontumor lung samples and around 54 PBMC samples obtained at surgery. The research as a whole found: The tumor nonsynonymous mutation count correlated with the number of expanded alpha and beta TCRs within the tumor. TCR-seq coverage of tumor T cells was estimated to be only approximately 7% for alpha chains and around 13% for beta chains. Confirming at a functional level the hypothesis that regional TCRs recognize regional mutations was considered to require additional single-cell paired TCR alpha and beta sequencing. Counts of ubiquitous and regional expanded TCRs were found to correlate with counts of ubiquitous and regional nonsynonymous mutations, respectively.

The time point label, read with the paper, signifies: sample taken at primary tumor resection. The donors were some 72 patients from the lung TRACERx cohort who had early-stage, untreated non-small cell lung cancer. Whole RNA extracted from tumor and nontumor lung tissue, or from cryopreserved PBMC samples, was used for TCR sequencing without cell sorting. Patients were selected for TCR sequencing only if sufficient RNA was available from at least two tumor regions. Before selection, tumor and adjacent nontumor lung specimens were reviewed by a lung pathologist. CDR1 SGHTA and CDR2 FQGNSA were looked up in the germline V gene. V loses 2 bases, J loses 5 bases, and the germline ends lie 6 bases apart. The CDR3 has 12 amino acids, counting the end cysteine and phenylalanine. Here the CDR3 DNA is all that survives: 36 bases in frame from base 1. Library generation was performed with 5' RACE. For sequencing, a NextSeq 500 was employed. To allow correction of PCR and sequencing errors, the TCR library protocol tagged every TCR cDNA molecule with a unique molecular identifier. In the source study's methods: TCR identification, UMI-based error correction and CDR3 extraction were all carried out with Decombinator tools. Expanded TCRs were defined as those above a frequency of 2 per 1,000, corresponding to the top 1% of the tumor frequency distribution. Expanded tumor TCRs were classed as regional if statistically deemed absent (corrected P<0.05) from at least one tumor region, otherwise ubiquitous. Rényi diversity was computed with the R vegan package after subsampling each repertoire 100 times to 5,000 TCRs. CDR3 similarity networks were built from amino acid triplet string-kernel similarity, with CDR3s being connected when pairwise similarity was above 0.82. TCRdb passed the public sequencing reads through fastp at Q25 and MiXCR, retaining productive beta sequences. One record per CDR3 amino acid sequence lists the most common genes and DNA. The V and J calls come from TCRdb's annotation, not from the publication. A total of about 3,600 distinct CDR3 sequences appear in this sample, roughly 5.3% of them only once. In total, the top ten clones hold about 16% of the sample.

In its sample, this clonotype comes out as medium-sized (0.01 to 0.1%). Its recognized antigen is unknown. No much larger clonotype is one base removed from it; base qualities were not supplied. The material was lung tumor tissue, obtained at surgery. The V gene is TRBV7-2 and the J gene is TRBJ1-1; the D gene cannot be resolved reliably. The origin of this receptor is a female donor with early-stage non-small cell lung cancer. At the DNA level, the sequence is TGTGCCAGCAGCTTACAGAGAACTGAAGCTTTCTTT. It is translated as CASSLQRTEAFF.